These 31 T cell receptor beta chains were sequenced from one sample in a study of shared clonotypes between healthy human individuals. This table comes from immunoSEQ multiplex PCR, and its TCRdb copy is limited to in-frame clones, with some not included. The sample consists of some 1,900,000 clones, 85% to 95% of them appearing once. CD45RO negativity and positive selection for CCR7 defined naive CD8 cells, a population that excluded terminally differentiated effector memory CD45RA+ cells. The sample was naive CD8+ T cells sorted from blood. The receptors here all came from a man between 18 and 35 years old in good health.

The chain links TRBV30 to TRBJ1-4; D is perhaps TRBD1 (6 bases). Germline CDR1 reads GTSNPN; CDR2 reads SVGIG (reference sequence). The CDR3 has 14 amino acids. The ends were cut back, 5 bases at V and 8 bases at J, with 18 bases in the middle. The CDR3 reads CAWAYRGGYEKLFF. In DNA, the CDR3 is TGTGCCTGGGCTTATAGGGGGGGATACGAAAAACTGTTTTTT.

The chain has TRBV12-5 and TRBJ2-5, with a possible D match to TRBD2 (6 bases). Per germline, CDR1 LGHNT and CDR2 FRNRAP. There are 14 residues in the CDR3. The V end was cut by 7 bases, the J end by 3 bases, with 15 bases between. Here the CDR3 reads CASAPPWGEETQYF. The CDR3 coding sequence is TGTGCTAGTGCCCCCCCCTGGGGGGAAGAGACCCAGTACTTC. Full variable domain (missing parts from reference TRBV12-5 and TRBJ2-5): DARVTQTPRHKVTEMGQEVTMRCQPILGHNTVFWYRQTMMQGLELLAYFRNRAPLDDSGMPKDRFSAEMPDATLATLKIQPSEPRDSAVYFCASAPPWGEETQYFGPGTRLLVL.

V usage is TRBV10-3 and J usage is TRBJ2-7, with D possibly being TRBD1 (5 bases). Germline CDR1 ENHRY, CDR2 SYGVKD. The CDR3 is 11 amino acids. The V and J ends lost 6 bases and 7 bases respectively, with 10 bases between them. CDR3: CAIRDQGEQYF. The CDR3 DNA reads TGTGCCATCAGAGACCAGGGAGAGCAGTACTTC.

The chain combines TRBV27 with TRBJ1-2; D not certain. The CDR3 loop spans 13 amino acids. Germline lookup yields CDR1 MNHEY and CDR2 SMNVEV (reference sequence). The ends were cut back, 3 bases at V and 2 bases at J, with 7 bases in the middle. The CDR3 nucleotides are TGTGCCAGCAGTTTTCGCAGAAACTATGGCTACACCTTC. It translates to CASSFRRNYGYTF.

The chain employs TRBV18 and TRBJ2-1; D remains ambiguous. The CDR3 is made up of 16 amino acids. In germline, CDR1 is KGHSH, CDR2 LQKENI. V lost 3 bases, J lost 4 bases, and 16 bases lay in between. CDR3 amino acids: CASSPLETFVYNEQFF. For the CDR3, the DNA is TGTGCCAGCTCACCGCTGGAGACATTTGTTTACAATGAGCAGTTCTTC. Looking up the rest from reference TRBV18 and TRBJ2-1 gives the full variable domain: NAGVMQNPRHLVRRRGQEARLRCSPMKGHSHVYWYRQLPEEGLKFMVYLQKENIIDESGMPKERFSAEFPKEGPSILRIQQVVRGDSAAYFCASSPLETFVYNEQFFGPGTRLTVL.

This clone was counted once. The chain recombines TRBV6-1 with TRBJ2-7; 9 positions agree with TRBD1. Germline V CDR1 and CDR2: MNHNS, SASEGT. This CDR3 contains 15 residues. V trimming: 8 bases; J trimming: 3 bases; junction bases outside the gene matches: 11. CDR3: CASFSSPGQGYEQYF. The CDR3, as DNA: TGTGCCAGCTTCTCCTCTCCGGGACAGGGCTACGAGCAGTACTTC.

V and J are TRBV2 and TRBJ2-5, with D possibly TRBD2 on 5 matching bases. V was cut by 1 base and J by 4 bases, with 13 bases left in between. This CDR3 contains 15 residues. Per the germline V gene, CDR1 is SNHLY and CDR2 is FYNNEI. CDR3: CASSEGPRGIETQYF. The CDR3 DNA is TGTGCCAGCAGTGAAGGCCCCCGGGGAATAGAGACCCAGTACTTC.

This clone was recorded only once. The chain couples TRBV4-1 to TRBJ2-3; 7 bases align to TRBD2. V was clipped by 3 bases and J by 0 bases; unmatched bases: 9. This CDR3 contains 17 residues. Looked up from germline, CDR1 is MGHRA and CDR2 is YSYEKL. The CDR3 region is CASSHPLGGSSTDTQYF. For the CDR3, the DNA is TGCGCCAGCAGCCATCCCCTGGGAGGGTCTAGCACAGATACGCAGTATTTT.

Regarding this clone: One junction end disagrees with the germline gene, perhaps due to a read error. Other DNA sequences from this sample encode an identical CDR3 as well. V gene TRBV27 combines with J gene TRBJ1-1; D is ambiguous. Germline-derived CDR1 and CDR2 are MNHEY and SMNVEV (reference sequence). The length of the CDR3 is 13 residues. The CDR3: CASSLSRNTEAFF. CDR3 bases: TGTGCCAGCAGTCTATCGAGGAACACTGAAGCTTTCTTT.

For this clone: At the DNA level, this CDR3 is encoded by other sequences in the same sample as well. This chain links TRBV11-2 with TRBJ2-1; D not certain. The CDR3 runs 12 residues. Germline V gene sequence: CDR1 SGHAT, CDR2 FQNNGV. Trimming pared 1 base from V and 8 bases from J, leaving 6 bases between. CDR3 nucleotides: TGTGCCAGCAGCTTAGCAGGAGATGAGCAGTTCTTC. Its protein product is CASSLAGDEQFF.

On this clone itself: The identical CDR3 is also encoded by other nucleotide sequences in the sample. The chain has TRBV6-6 and TRBJ2-2; no clear D gene. The germline V and J ends were trimmed by 4 bases and 2 bases, with 5 bases remaining between them. CDR3 length: 13 amino acids. Germline CDR1 reads MNHNY; CDR2 reads SVGAGI (reference sequence). The CDR3 DNA is TGTGCCAGCAGTTCTCCTAACACCGGGGAGCTGTTTTTT. Residues: CASSSPNTGELFF.

The chain has TRBV9 and TRBJ1-1; the match to TRBD1 covers 8 bases. V lost 0 bases to trimming and J lost 6 bases; unmatched junction nucleotides: 7. CDR1 SGDLS and CDR2 YYNGEE come from the germline V gene. CDR3 length: 15 amino acids. The CDR3 DNA reads TGTGCCAGCAGCGTAGCCGAAACAGGGGGAGCTGAAGCTTTCTTT. Protein sequence: CASSVAETGGAEAFF. Looking up the rest from reference TRBV9 and TRBJ1-1 gives the full variable domain: DSGVTQTPKHLITATGQRVTLRCSPRSGDLSVYWYQQSLDQGLQFLIQYYNGEERAKGNILERFSAQQFPDLHSELNLSSLELGDSALYFCASSVAETGGAEAFFGQGTRLTVV.

The chain has TRBV29-1 and TRBJ2-3, with a tentative D call TRBD1 (6 bases). V was shortened by 7 bases and J by 5 bases, with 7 bases between the two germline ends. Germline CDR1 and CDR2: SQVTM and ANQGSEA. The CDR3 spans 10 residues. The CDR3 region is CSARGDTQYF. The CDR3 bases are TGCAGCGCCAGGGGAGATACGCAGTATTTT.

This clone appeared a single time. Other DNA sequences in this sample translate to the same CDR3. Written as DNA, the CDR3 is TGCAGCGTTGAGGGACTAGCGGAATCCTACAATGAGCAGTTCTTC. Translating it yields CSVEGLAESYNEQFF. The chain is built from TRBV29-1 and TRBJ2-1, with 11 bases fitting TRBD2. Trimming cost V 3 bases and J 1 base; bases outside gene matches: 2. In germline, CDR1 is SQVTM, CDR2 ANQGSEA. This CDR3 spans 15 amino acids.

To note about this clone: This CDR3 is also generated by other DNA sequences in the sample. The chain carries TRBV27 and TRBJ2-2; D remains ambiguous. Germline CDR1 reads MNHEY; CDR2 reads SMNVEV (reference sequence). Trimming shortened V by 4 bases and J by 6 bases, and 6 bases separated the two germline ends. The CDR3 runs to 12 residues. CDR3 in amino acids: CASSYGAGELFF. Written as DNA, the CDR3 is TGTGCCAGCAGTTATGGGGCCGGGGAGCTGTTTTTT.

This chain uses TRBV4-1 with TRBJ2-7; D is undetermined. Per the germline V gene, CDR1 is MGHRA and CDR2 is YSYEKL. The length of the CDR3 is 13 residues. The V end lost 0 bases, the J end lost 3 bases, and 6 bases lay between the germline ends. CDR3 DNA sequence: TGCGCCAGCAGCCAAGAGGCCTACTACGAGCAGTACTTC. This codes for CASSQEAYYEQYF.

The chain combines TRBV7-8 with TRBJ2-3; unclear D gene. Germline V gene sequence: CDR1 SGHVS, CDR2 FQNEAQ. The CDR3 has 12 amino acids. V shed 5 bases and J shed 6 bases, with 9 bases lying between them. CDR3 protein: CASSELGDTQYF. The CDR3 DNA sequence: TGTGCCAGCAGCGAATTGGGGGATACGCAGTATTTT.

The V and J genes are TRBV4-3 and TRBJ2-2, with 11 bases aligning to TRBD2. Trimming took 0 bases from V and 3 from J; bases not matched to a gene: 6. The CDR3 loop spans 18 amino acids. CDR1 LGHNA and CDR2 YSLEER come from the germline V gene. CDR3 nucleotide sequence: TGCGCCAGCAGCCAAGATTTCCTGGGACTAGCGGACACCGGGGAGCTGTTTTTT. It is translated as CASSQDFLGLADTGELFF.

The V call is TRBV5-4, the J call TRBJ2-1; D might be TRBD2 (6 bases). This CDR3 is built from 14 residues. The germline gives CDR1 SGHNT, CDR2 YYREEE (reference sequence). V shed 6 bases and J shed 3 bases, with 13 bases lying between them. CDR3 DNA: TGTGCCAGCACCTCGGGGGAGTACTACAATGAGCAGTTCTTC. Translated, it gives CASTSGEYYNEQFF.

This chain links TRBV30 with TRBJ2-1; maybe TRBD1 (6 bases). This CDR3 region has 18 residues. CDR1 is GTSNPN and CDR2 is SVGIG in the germline V gene (reference sequence). Deletions cut 0 bases from V and 8 bases from J, with 26 bases between. The CDR3 nucleotides read TGTGCCTGGAGTGTACGATTAGGGACACCCACCCTATTGGATGAGCAGTTCTTC. Translated, it gives CAWSVRLGTPTLLDEQFF.

The chain has TRBV4-2 and TRBJ1-1; TRBD1 matches 9 bases. Germline V gene sequence: CDR1 LGHNA, CDR2 YNFKEQ. The CDR3 contains 15 residues. With V trimmed by 5 bases and J by 4 bases, 8 bases remained unmatched. DNA of the CDR3: TGTGCCAGCAGCGATCGGACAGGGGTGAGCACTGAAGCTTTCTTT. Translated: CASSDRTGVSTEAFF.

The chain recombines TRBV9 with TRBJ2-3, with 8 bases identical to TRBD2. CDR3 length equals 17 residues. The ends lost 2 bases at V and 4 bases at J; junction bases unmatched: 12. Germline V gene sequence: CDR1 SGDLS, CDR2 YYNGEE. CDR3: CASSVSGIAGIADTQYF. Written as DNA, the CDR3 is TGTGCCAGCAGCGTGTCAGGGATAGCGGGGATCGCAGATACGCAGTATTTT.

V and J are TRBV7-2 and TRBJ2-7, with a tentative D call TRBD1 (6 bases). V dropped 2 bases and J dropped 1 base, with 12 bases sitting between them. CDR1 is SGHTA, CDR2 FQGNSA, per germline. This CDR3 comprises 15 residues. This chain's CDR3 is CASSLINRASYEQYF. CDR3 coding DNA: TGTGCCAGCAGCTTAATCAACAGGGCATCCTACGAGCAGTACTTC.

The rearrangement joins TRBV27 to TRBJ2-5; D is uncertain. The CDR3 contains 16 residues. Germline values: CDR1 MNHEY, CDR2 SMNVEV (reference sequence). V was trimmed by 0 bases and J by 0 bases, leaving 11 bases between them. DNA of the CDR3: TGTGCCAGCAGTTTATCGGGTTGGCTAGACCAAGAGACCCAGTACTTC. Its protein product is CASSLSGWLDQETQYF.

The rearrangement links TRBV5-6 to TRBJ2-3; 10 nucleotides match TRBD2. V was pared by 1 base and J by 4 bases, with 3 bases of the junction left unmatched. CDR1 is SGHDT, CDR2 YYEEEE, per germline. The CDR3 totals 15 residues. CDR3 sequence: CASSLIAGGPDTQYF. In DNA, the CDR3 is TGTGCCAGCAGCTTGATAGCGGGAGGCCCAGATACGCAGTATTTT.

The chain couples TRBV28 to TRBJ1-6; D uncertain. CDR3 size: 14 residues. From germline, CDR1 is MDHEN and CDR2 SYDVKM. Trimming cost V 3 bases and J 0 bases, with 3 bases left between them. CDR3 coding DNA: TGTGCCAGCAGTTTCGGCTCCTATAATTCACCCCTCCACTTT. This codes for CASSFGSYNSPLHF.

The gene calls are TRBV7-9 and TRBJ2-1, with 10 bases lining up with TRBD2. Germline V gene data show CDR1 as SEHNR and CDR2 as FQNEAQ (reference sequence). The CDR3 runs 15 residues. The ends lost 3 bases at V and 2 bases at J; junction bases unmatched: 1. The CDR3 is CASSFLAGAYNEQFF. As DNA, the CDR3 is TGTGCCAGCAGCTTTCTAGCGGGAGCCTACAATGAGCAGTTCTTC.

The rearrangement links TRBV7-9 to TRBJ2-3; 8 positions match TRBD2. CDR1 is SEHNR and CDR2 is FQNEAQ in the germline V gene (reference sequence). The CDR3 spans 17 residues. V lost 5 bases, J lost 3 bases, and 13 bases stayed unmatched. In DNA form, the CDR3 reads TGTGCCAGCAGCCTCGACAGAGCGGGAGCTGGGACAGATACGCAGTATTTT. Translating it yields CASSLDRAGAGTDTQYF.

V is TRBV27 and J is TRBJ1-1; D perhaps matches TRBD1 (6 bases). The germline CDR1 and CDR2 sequences are MNHEY and SMNVEV (reference sequence). Trimming took off 8 bases at V and 5 bases at J, with 12 bases between the two ends. The CDR3 runs to 12 residues. This CDR3 reads CASGLDRTEAFF. The CDR3 DNA follows: TGTGCCAGCGGGTTAGACAGGACTGAAGCTTTCTTT.

The rearrangement joins TRBV6-5 to TRBJ1-1; a possible D gene is TRBD1 (5 bases). Trimming cost V 3 bases and J 4 bases, with 12 bases left between them. CDR1 is MNHEY and CDR2 is SVGAGI in the germline V gene. This CDR3 region has 14 residues. The CDR3 reads CASSYLGASTEAFF. CDR3 bases: TGTGCCAGCAGTTATTTAGGGGCGAGCACTGAAGCTTTCTTT.

The J gene is TRBJ2-3, the V gene TRBV29-1; TRBD1 or TRBD2 may be the D gene (5 bases each). Germline values: CDR1 SQVTM, CDR2 ANQGSEA. The V and J ends lost 7 bases and 3 bases respectively, with 14 bases between them. The CDR3 consists of 13 residues. CDR3 nucleotides: TGCAGCGCGGCTGCATGGGGGACAGATACGCAGTATTTT. Translation: CSAAAWGTDTQYF.